The 25 T cell receptor beta chains below were found in one sample sequenced in a study of blood T cell repertoires in COVID-19 (TCRdb year 2020). Library generation was performed with the immunoSEQ multiplex PCR assay. The clones in this table, taken by TCRdb from immuneACCESS, are in-frame only. Not every clone is retained; where verified, under half of the shortfall comes from an unresolved V gene, and the cause of the rest is unknown. This sample is represented by approximately 230,000 clones; around 88% of them were singletons. The ten largest clones capture approximately 6% of the sample. Material for sequencing was peripheral blood. Receptor source: a woman in her 30s with COVID-19, enrolled during active disease.

This CDR3 reads CASSDTPWTGNTGELFF. The DNA for the CDR3 is TGTGCCAGCAGTGACACTCCGTGGACAGGGAACACCGGGGAGCTGTTTTTT. The rearrangement uses TRBV6-4 and TRBJ2-2, with 7 bases that match TRBD1. The CDR3 is made up of 17 amino acids. V gave up 2 bases and J gave up 1 base; unmatched junction bases: 7. CDR1 and CDR2 from the germline V gene are MRHNA and SNTAGT.

V usage is TRBV7-8 and J usage is TRBJ2-3; maybe TRBD1 (5 bases). Germline assignment: CDR1 SGHVS and CDR2 FQNEAQ. The CDR3 length is 15 residues. V dropped 5 bases and J dropped 0 bases, with 12 bases sitting between them. CDR3 region: CASSRTQDSTDTQYF. The CDR3 DNA sequence: TGTGCCAGCAGCCGCACACAGGATAGCACAGATACGCAGTATTTT.

The V and J genes are TRBV2 and TRBJ2-7, with D possibly matching TRBD1 (5 bases). The V end was cut by 5 bases, the J end by 3 bases, with 11 bases between. CDR1 SNHLY and CDR2 FYNNEI come from the germline V gene. This CDR3 spans 13 amino acids. CDR3 sequence reads: CASSTQASYEQYF. The CDR3 nucleotides are TGTGCCAGCAGTACACAGGCTAGCTACGAGCAGTACTTC.

The chain links TRBV27 to TRBJ2-1; D may be TRBD1 (5 bases). Trimming took 4 bases from V and 8 from J, leaving 12 bases between them. This CDR3 is 13 amino acids long. Germline assignment: CDR1 MNHEY and CDR2 SMNVEV (reference sequence). CDR3 region: CASSWQGRHEQFF. CDR3 bases: TGTGCCAGCAGTTGGCAGGGTAGGCATGAGCAGTTCTTC.

The chain uses TRBV19 and TRBJ2-7, with D possibly being TRBD2 (6 bases). V gave up 9 bases and J gave up 3 bases, with 18 bases separating them. This CDR3 comprises 14 residues. Looked up from germline, CDR1 is LNHDA and CDR2 is SQIVND (reference sequence). The CDR3 is CASGRRGGDYEQYF. In nucleotides, the CDR3 is TGTGCCAGCGGGAGACGGGGTGGGGACTACGAGCAGTACTTC.

The chain uses TRBV7-6 and TRBJ1-1; D possibly corresponds to TRBD1 (5 bases). CDR1 and CDR2 (germline): SGHVS, FNYEAQ. This CDR3 region has 15 residues. V lost 1 base to trimming and J lost 0 bases, with 9 bases between them. Here the CDR3 DNA reads TGTGCCAGCAGCTTAGAGAAGGGGTTGAACACTGAAGCTTTCTTT. This gives the protein CASSLEKGLNTEAFF.

The chain couples TRBV7-2 to TRBJ2-5; TRBD2 might be the D (6 bases). The CDR3 contains 16 residues. Germline CDR1 SGHTA, CDR2 FQGNSA. The germline V and J ends were trimmed by 5 bases and 1 base, with 17 bases remaining between them. The CDR3 reads CASSPLGGAPQETQYF. As DNA, the CDR3 is TGTGCCAGCAGCCCACTAGGAGGGGCCCCCCAAGAGACCCAGTACTTC.

V usage is TRBV5-4 and J usage is TRBJ1-3, with unresolved D. The germline CDR1 and CDR2 sequences are SGHNT and YYREEE (reference sequence). This CDR3 is built from 16 residues. Trimming pared 0 bases from V and 0 bases from J, leaving 10 bases between. CDR3 protein: CASSLDRGYSGNTIYF. As DNA, the CDR3 is TGTGCCAGCAGCTTGGATCGGGGATACTCTGGAAACACCATATATTTT.

V usage is TRBV28 and J usage is TRBJ1-4; tentatively, D is TRBD1 (6 bases). CDR1 is MDHEN, CDR2 SYDVKM, per germline. The ends were cut back, 10 bases at V and 3 bases at J, with 15 bases in the middle. The CDR3 runs 14 residues. Here the CDR3 DNA reads TGTGCCACGTTCCCGGGGGGGCCTAATGAAAAACTGTTTTTT. It encodes CATFPGGPNEKLFF.

The genes are TRBV7-9 and TRBJ1-1, with D tentatively TRBD1 (5 bases). The germline V and J ends were trimmed by 5 bases and 1 base, with 17 bases remaining between them. In germline, CDR1 is SEHNR, CDR2 FQNEAQ (reference sequence). The CDR3 sequence is 16 residues long. This CDR3 reads CASSPTRGEGNTEAFF. CDR3 DNA sequence: TGTGCCAGCAGCCCAACTCGAGGGGAGGGGAACACTGAAGCTTTCTTT.

V is TRBV27 and J is TRBJ1-4; D is ambiguous. Germline-derived CDR1 and CDR2 are MNHEY and SMNVEV (reference sequence). The CDR3 length is 14 residues. V dropped 6 bases and J dropped 1 base, with 9 bases sitting between them. CDR3 coding DNA: TGTGCCAGCAGACTTGCCGTAACTAATGAAAAACTGTTTTTT. As protein: CASRLAVTNEKLFF.

V usage is TRBV4-2 and J usage is TRBJ1-1; D not certain. The ends were cut back, 4 bases at V and 6 bases at J, with 9 bases in the middle. CDR3 length: 12 residues. Germline V CDR1 and CDR2: LGHNA, YNFKEQ. CDR3 loop: CASSPEGAEAFF. In DNA form, the CDR3 reads TGTGCCAGCAGCCCCGAGGGCGCTGAAGCTTTCTTT.

The CDR3 is CASSTLPGHENLNYGYTF. The CDR3 DNA reads TGTGCCAGTAGTACCCTCCCGGGACACGAGAATCTTAACTATGGCTACACCTTC. This rearrangement joins TRBV19 to TRBJ1-2, with a tentative D call TRBD1 (6 bases). The CDR3 totals 18 residues. The germline V and J ends were trimmed by 4 bases and 1 base, with 22 bases remaining between them. Germline-derived CDR1 and CDR2 are LNHDA and SQIVND (reference sequence).

This chain joins TRBV9 and TRBJ1-2, with 7 bases identical to TRBD1. The trim removed 2 bases at V and 8 bases at J, leaving 6 bases unmatched. The CDR3 has 13 residues. Germline CDR1 is SGDLS and CDR2 is YYNGEE. The CDR3 nucleotides read TGTGCCAGCAGCGTGACAGGGATGTACGGCTACACCTTC. Its protein product is CASSVTGMYGYTF.

This clone was seen more than once but under ten times. The CDR3 DNA sequence: TGTGCCAGCAGCTTAGAGGGCAGGGAGGGTTCACCCCTCCACTTT. Amino acid sequence: CASSLEGREGSPLHF. The chain has TRBV11-2 and TRBJ1-6; D is possibly TRBD1 (5 bases). The CDR3 covers 15 residues. Trimming cost V 0 bases and J 9 bases, with 12 bases left between them. CDR1 is SGHAT, CDR2 FQNNGV, per germline.

The rearrangement joins TRBV3-1 (or the pseudogene TRBV3-2) to TRBJ2-1, with 10 bases that match TRBD1. With V trimmed by 4 bases and J by 4 bases, 13 bases remained unmatched. Per germline, CDR1 LGHDT and CDR2 YNNKEL (reference sequence). The CDR3 length is 18 residues. This CDR3 reads CASSRHNSGTGAYNEQFF. The CDR3 DNA is TGTGCCAGCAGCCGCCATAACAGTGGGACAGGGGCTTACAATGAGCAGTTCTTC.

This clone has a handful of counts. V and J are TRBV5-5 and TRBJ1-2, with 7 bases aligning to TRBD1. Germline CDR1 is SGHKS and CDR2 is YYEKEE (reference sequence). With V trimmed by 0 bases and J by 6 bases, 11 bases remained unmatched. The CDR3 sequence is 16 residues long. The CDR3 sequence: CASSLAPQEGANGYTF. CDR3 coding DNA: TGTGCCAGCAGCTTGGCCCCGCAGGAGGGGGCTAATGGCTACACCTTC.

CDR3 in DNA: TGTGCCAGCTCGACGCGACAGCTAGCTAACTATGGCTACACCTTC. It translates to CASSTRQLANYGYTF. V and J are TRBV9 and TRBJ1-2; D is perhaps TRBD1 (5 bases). Germline values: CDR1 SGDLS, CDR2 YYNGEE. This CDR3 comprises 15 residues. V lost 7 bases, J lost 0 bases, and 16 bases lay in between.

CDR3 nucleotides: TGTGCCAGCAGCTTATCTATCGGGGGGCACGATGAGCAGTTCTTC. It translates to CASSLSIGGHDEQFF. The chain is built from TRBV7-9 and TRBJ2-1; possibly TRBD2 for D (7 bases). This CDR3 has 15 residues. Germline V gene data show CDR1 as SEHNR and CDR2 as FQNEAQ (reference sequence). V dropped 2 bases and J dropped 8 bases, with 16 bases sitting between them.

This chain links TRBV2 with TRBJ2-7; the D gene is possibly TRBD1 (6 bases). The CDR3 has 17 amino acids. Germline CDR1 reads SNHLY; CDR2 reads FYNNEI. V lost 2 bases, J lost 7 bases, and 24 bases lay in between. CDR3 coding DNA: TGTGCCAGCAGTGAATATTTCCGATGGGGGCGCGAGATGGAGCAGTACTTC. It codes for CASSEYFRWGREMEQYF.

The chain recombines TRBV6-5 with TRBJ2-7; no clear D. The V gene lost 2 bases and the J gene lost 2 bases, with 7 bases spanning the gap. CDR1 is MNHEY, CDR2 SVGAGI, per germline. There are 13 residues in the CDR3. CDR3 nucleotides: TGTGCCAGCAGTTACGACACCCCCTACGAGCAGTACGTC. Protein sequence: CASSYDTPYEQYV.

This clone showed up just a few times. The J gene is TRBJ2-2, the V gene TRBV5-4; 9 nucleotides match TRBD2. The CDR3 spans 16 residues. V lost 3 bases, J lost 6 bases, and 9 bases stayed unmatched. The germline V gene encodes CDR1 SGHNT and CDR2 YYREEE (reference sequence). The CDR3 DNA sequence: TGTGCCAGCAGCTCTGGGGGAAGCGGGGGGCCCGGGGAGCTGTTTTTT. Its translation: CASSSGGSGGPGELFF.

The V gene is TRBV3-1 (or the pseudogene TRBV3-2), the J gene TRBJ2-5; weak D call: TRBD2 (5 bases). The CDR3 has 15 amino acids. Trimming took off 4 bases at V and 4 bases at J, with 16 bases between the two ends. Germline lookup yields CDR1 LGHDT and CDR2 YNNKEL (reference sequence). The CDR3 DNA reads TGTGCCAGCAGCCCACCTGGACTGGGCGGAGAGACCCAGTACTTC. Protein sequence: CASSPPGLGGETQYF.

J is TRBJ2-5 and V is TRBV5-4, with 7 nucleotides matching TRBD1. The CDR3 totals 15 residues. CDR1 is SGHNT and CDR2 is YYREEE in the germline V gene (reference sequence). With V trimmed by 0 bases and J by 5 bases, 7 bases remained unmatched. The DNA of the CDR3 is TGTGCCAGCAGCTTGGGAACAGGGGAACAGGAGACCCAGTACTTC. It yields the protein CASSLGTGEQETQYF.

The genes are TRBV19 and TRBJ1-6; D might be TRBD1 (6 bases). Germline V CDR1 and CDR2: LNHDA, SQIVND (reference sequence). This CDR3 is 17 amino acids long. Trimming pared 5 bases from V and 3 bases from J, leaving 17 bases between. The DNA of the CDR3 is TGTGCCAGTAGTGGTTCACAGGGCTCCCTCTATAATTCACCCCTCCACTTT. This encodes CASSGSQGSLYNSPLHF.